Included here is one TCR beta chain sequence, with context. Antigen: not known. These data originate in a study of post-analysis software for immune sequencing data. Study information: As for disease course, relapsing-remitting, secondary progressive and progressive-relapsing multiple sclerosis were all included. The study's findings and limits: TRBV5-6, TRBV5-1 and TRBV20-1 were among four or five TRBV segments more frequent in patients than controls.

Libraries were made from TCR beta cDNA, and they carried unique molecular identifiers. The T cell input of roughly 0.9 to 10 million gave about 470,000 cDNA molecules. TCRdb passed the PCR reads through MiXCR, listing each CDR3 protein once. The table has fewer than 850,000 distinct CDR3 sequences, roughly 46% seen once. The CDR3 is 14 amino acids. Trimming cost V 5 bases and J 6 bases, with 16 bases left between them. The germline V gene has CDR1 SGHTA and CDR2 FQGNSA. The rearrangement uses TRBV7-2 and TRBJ1-2; a weak D match, TRBD1 (5 bases). The source material was blood. This receptor was taken from a girl under 18 with multiple sclerosis. CDR3 sequence reads: CASSRGTIGNGYTF. The CDR3 nucleotides are TGTGCCAGCAGCCGGGGGACTATTGGGAATGGCTACACCTTC.